These T cell receptor beta chains were read from a single sample in a study of T cell changes during pregnancy in multiple sclerosis. Clones were read by immunoSEQ multiplex PCR, and TCRdb kept only the in-frame ones, dropping some. The sample carries about 68,000 clones, about nine tenths recorded once. This material consisted of peripheral blood, taken in the third trimester of pregnancy. The receptors were sampled from a female donor with multiple sclerosis, enrolled in a pregnancy study. Both conserved end residues are part of each CDR3. A D gene is named only where the DNA matches it firmly. Clone sizes are given selectively: once, few, many, or a class where the clone is expanded.

size	V	J	D	length	DNA	CDR3
-	TRBV20-1	TRBJ2-5	-	11	TGCAGTGCCTCGAAAGGACGGGAGCAGTACTTC	CSASKGREQYF
-	TRBV5-5	TRBJ1-2	-	12	TGTGCCAGCAGCGCGGACTACGACGGCTACACCTTC	CASSADYDGYTF
-	TRBV7-6	TRBJ2-7	-	12	TGTGCCAGCAGCATCCCAGGGCAGGAGCAGTACTTC	CASSIPGQEQYF
-	TRBV5-8	TRBJ2-3	-	15	TGTGCCAGCAGCTTGACCAGCGGAGGCACAGATACGCAGTATTTT	CASSLTSGGTDTQYF
-	TRBV5-1	TRBJ2-1	TRBD1	15	TGCGCCAGCAGCTTGCCGGGACAGGGGTTTAATGAGCAGTTCTTC	CASSLPGQGFNEQFF
once	TRBV10-3	TRBJ2-7	TRBD1	12	TGTGCCATCAGGGACAGGGGCTACGAGCAGTACTTC	CAIRDRGYEQYF
-	TRBV4-3	TRBJ1-3	TRBD1	15	TGCGCCAGCAGCCACGAGGGACAGGGTAGAAACACCATATATTTT	CASSHEGQGRNTIYF
once	TRBV7-2	TRBJ2-3	-	13	TGTGCCAGCAGCCAGCTGGGGGCCAATACGCAGTATTTT	CASSQLGANTQYF
-	TRBV11-3	TRBJ2-1	TRBD2	16	TGTGCCAGCAGCCTCATATTTAGCGGGCCCTACAATGAGCAGTTCTTC	CASSLIFSGPYNEQFF
-	TRBV6-1	TRBJ2-3	-	14	TGTGCCAGCAGTGAAGCGCTGGGGCTGGATACGCAGTATTTT	CASSEALGLDTQYF
-	TRBV6-9	TRBJ2-7	-	14	TGTGCCAGCAGTTTCAGGACAGTCTCCTACGAGCAGTACTTC	CASSFRTVSYEQYF
-	TRBV18	TRBJ1-4	TRBD1	17	TGTGCCAGCTCACCACCGGGGACAGGGGGCTATGGTGAAAAACTGTTTTTT	CASSPPGTGGYGEKLFF
once	TRBV9	TRBJ2-7	TRBD1	15	TGTGCCAGCAGCGTAGAGTCAGGGGGTTCCTACGAGCAGTACTTC	CASSVESGGSYEQYF
-	TRBV19	TRBJ1-2	TRBD1	14	TGTGCCAGCACCGGACAGGGGACGGGCTATGGCTACACCTTC	CASTGQGTGYGYTF
-	TRBV2	TRBJ1-1	TRBD1	17	TGTGCCAGCAGTGAAGACAGGCCCCTGAGACAGGGTAGCTCCGCTTTCTTT	CASSEDRPLRQGSSAFF
-	TRBV11-2	TRBJ2-1	-	16	TGTGCCAGCAGCCACAGCCGCGGGGCAAGTAATCGTGAGCAGTTCTTC	CASSHSRGASNREQFF
-	TRBV27	TRBJ2-7	TRBD1	12	TGTGCCATCCGGACAGGGCCCTACGAGCAGTACTTC	CAIRTGPYEQYF
few	TRBV4-1	TRBJ1-1	-	13	TGCGCCAGCAGATTCACAGAGAACACTGAAGCTTTCTTT	CASRFTENTEAFF
-	TRBV10-3	TRBJ2-3	TRBD2	15	TGTGCCTACAGAGATAGCGGGGGGGCCACAGATACGCAGTATTTT	CAYRDSGGATDTQYF
-	TRBV7-6	TRBJ1-1	-	16	TGTGCCAGCAGCTTTGACGAGGAAGAACGAGATACTGAAGCTTTCTTT	CASSFDEEERDTEAFF
-	TRBV5-1	TRBJ1-4	TRBD1	15	TGCGCCAGCAGCTCAGGGGGAACCCGAGGTGAAAAACTGTTTTTT	CASSSGGTRGEKLFF
-	TRBV5-6	TRBJ1-2	TRBD1	16	TGTGCCAGCAGCTCCAGGAAAAAGACAGGGTTGGGTGGCTACACCTTC	CASSSRKKTGLGGYTF
-	TRBV5-1	TRBJ2-3	-	16	TGCGCCAGCAGCCCGGGATCCGATTCTAGCACAGATACGCAGTATTTT	CASSPGSDSSTDTQYF
-	TRBV7-3	TRBJ2-2	-	13	TGTGCCAGCAGCCCGCAGGTCACCGGGGAGCTGTTTTTT	CASSPQVTGELFF
-	TRBV7-7	TRBJ2-1	TRBD1	15	TGTGCCAGCAGCTTAGGGGACAGGGTTAGCAATGAGCAGTTCTTC	CASSLGDRVSNEQFF
-	TRBV30	TRBJ1-5	TRBD1	18	TGTGCCTGGAGTGTAGAATTCGGCAGGGGGCTGTCGGATCAGCCCCAGCATTTT	CAWSVEFGRGLSDQPQHF
-	TRBV27	TRBJ2-7	-	16	TGTGCCAGCAGTTTCTCCAATCAGGGTGAGGTCTACGAGCAGTACTTC	CASSFSNQGEVYEQYF
-	TRBV4-2	TRBJ2-7	TRBD2	15	TGTGCCAGCAGCTCCAGGACTAGCGGGAGATACGAGCAGTACTTC	CASSSRTSGRYEQYF
-	TRBV9	TRBJ2-5	TRBD2	15	TGTGCCAGCACCGTTAGCGGGGGGGATCAAGAGACCCAGTACTTC	CASTVSGGDQETQYF
once	TRBV19	TRBJ1-5	TRBD1	14	TGTGCCAGTAATCCAACAGGGGGCGGACAGCCCCAGCATTTT	CASNPTGGGQPQHF
-	TRBV10-1	TRBJ1-5	TRBD1	14	TGCGCCAGCAGTGAAACAGGGGTAAATCAGCCCCAGCATTTT	CASSETGVNQPQHF
-	TRBV2	TRBJ2-6	-	16	TGTGCCAGCAGTGAAAGTCCGAGCTCTGGGGCCAACGTCCTGACTTTC	CASSESPSSGANVLTF
-	TRBV5-8	TRBJ1-2	-	14	TGTGCCAGCAGCTTGGGCGGCAGGGGCTATGGCTACACCTTC	CASSLGGRGYGYTF
-	TRBV19	TRBJ2-7	TRBD2	13	TGTGCCAGTAGGGGACTAGCGGGACACGAGCAGTACTTC	CASRGLAGHEQYF
-	TRBV14	TRBJ1-2	-	12	TGTGCCAGCAGCCAAGCGTCTCTGGGCTACACCTTC	CASSQASLGYTF
-	TRBV9	TRBJ2-7	TRBD1	14	TGTGCCAGCAGCCCCGGGACAGGCAGTGACGAGCAGTACTTC	CASSPGTGSDEQYF
-	TRBV7-8	TRBJ1-5	TRBD1	16	TGTGCCAGCAGCGCAGACCGGGACAGGGGCAATCAGCCCCAGCATTTT	CASSADRDRGNQPQHF
-	TRBV7-8	TRBJ1-3	-	16	TGTGCCAGCAGCGCCGACAGGCCACTCTCTGGAAACACCATATATTTT	CASSADRPLSGNTIYF
-	TRBV2	TRBJ1-5	TRBD1	16	TGTGCCAGCAACGGACAGGGAGGCTATAGCAATCAGCCCCAGCATTTT	CASNGQGGYSNQPQHF
-	TRBV7-9	TRBJ1-2	-	11	TGTGCCAGCAGTTTATCGGGTGGCTACACCTTC	CASSLSGGYTF
-	TRBV29-1	TRBJ2-7	TRBD1	13	TGCAGCGTTGTCGACAGGGGGACCTACGAGCAGTACTTC	CSVVDRGTYEQYF
-	TRBV7-9	TRBJ2-7	TRBD1	16	TGTGCCTCAGCAGCCTCCCCGGGACAGGGGGCCGCCGAGCAGTACTTC	CASAASPGQGAAEQYF
-	TRBV9	TRBJ2-7	TRBD2	16	TGTGCCAGCAGCCAGACTAGCGGGAGACGTACCTACGAGCAGTACTTC	CASSQTSGRRTYEQYF
-	TRBV18	TRBJ1-3	-	15	TGTGCCAGCTCGCGACAGGAGAGCTCTGGAAACACCATATATTTT	CASSRQESSGNTIYF
-	TRBV16	TRBJ1-1	-	15	TGTGCCAGCAGCCAAAGTGGAACTATGAACACTGAAGCTTTCTTT	CASSQSGTMNTEAFF
-	TRBV6-5	TRBJ2-1	TRBD2	14	TGTGCCAGCAGCGGGGGGGGGTCATACAATGAGCAGTTCTTC	CASSGGGSYNEQFF
-	TRBV11-2	TRBJ1-1	-	15	TGTGCCAGCAGCCCCTCTAGGCCAGTGTCGGCTGAAGCTTTCTTT	CASSPSRPVSAEAFF
-	TRBV4-2	TRBJ2-2	-	24	TGTGCCAGCAGCCAAGATTGGTCCCGCATCGGCATTTCAGACAGAAAGTTGAACACCGGGGAGCTGTTTTTT	CASSQDWSRIGISDRKLNTGELFF
-	TRBV5-1	TRBJ1-1	-	15	TGCGCCAGCAGCTACCTACAGGGAGAGAACACTGAAGCTTTCTTT	CASSYLQGENTEAFF
-	TRBV6-1	TRBJ2-1	-	13	TGTGCCAACACGCGGGGCGTTGAGAATGAGCAGTTCTTC	CANTRGVENEQFF
-	TRBV5-1	TRBJ1-2	TRBD1	14	TGCGCCAGCAGCTACCCCGGGACAGGGGAAGGCTACACCTTC	CASSYPGTGEGYTF
-	TRBV2	TRBJ1-4	-	15	TGTGCCAGCAGAGTACAGGGACCGCCGAATGAAAAACTGTTTTTT	CASRVQGPPNEKLFF
-	TRBV11-2	TRBJ2-7	-	15	TGTGCCAGCAGCTTAGTACCCGATAGCTCCTACGAGCAGTACTTC	CASSLVPDSSYEQYF
-	TRBV6-5	TRBJ1-1	TRBD1	14	TGTGCCAGCAGAGGTGGACGGACAGGGGGCGAAGCTTTCTTT	CASRGGRTGGEAFF
-	TRBV28	TRBJ2-1	-	14	TGTGCCAGCAGTTTTCAGGGGTCCTACAATGAGCAGTTCTTC	CASSFQGSYNEQFF